Shown below are 31 T cell receptor beta chains from a single sample sequenced in a study of blood T cell repertoires in COVID-19. Produced via immunoSEQ multiplex PCR; TCRdb's table is partial and in-frame only. The data contain 80,000 to 90,000 clones, 65% to 90% of them singletons. Sequencing was performed on peripheral blood. The source is an elderly man with active or convalescent COVID-19.

The chain employs TRBV6-6 and TRBJ2-7; TRBD2 matches 7 bases. This CDR3 spans 15 amino acids. Germline CDR1 is MNHNY and CDR2 is SVGAGI (reference sequence). The trim removed 0 bases at V and 0 bases at J, leaving 2 bases unmatched. CDR3 sequence: CASSYSQRGSYEQYF. For the CDR3, the DNA is TGTGCCAGCAGTTACTCGCAGCGGGGCTCCTACGAGCAGTACTTC.

This chain uses TRBV24-1 with TRBJ2-1, with 13 bases identical to TRBD2. Trimming cost V 4 bases and J 4 bases; bases outside gene matches: 21. Germline V lookup: CDR1 KGHDR, CDR2 SFDVKD. There are 22 residues in the CDR3. The CDR3: CATSEGQGGRTSGSRGYNEQFF. The CDR3 DNA follows: TGTGCCACCAGTGAGGGACAGGGGGGCCGGACTAGCGGGAGTAGGGGTTACAATGAGCAGTTCTTC.

This sequence joins TRBV15 and TRBJ2-7; 8 bases fit TRBD1. The V and J ends lost 1 base and 3 bases, in that order; junction bases with no gene match: 2. The CDR3 spans 14 residues. Germline V gives CDR1 LNHNV, CDR2 YYDKDF (reference sequence). CDR3 protein: CATSRVTGGYEQYF. Here the CDR3 DNA reads TGTGCCACCAGCAGAGTAACAGGGGGCTACGAGCAGTACTTC.

In DNA form, the CDR3 reads TGTGCCAGCAGCTTAAACTCCCAACTAGAACTTGAGCAGTTCTTC. Its protein is CASSLNSQLELEQFF. This chain connects TRBV11-2 to TRBJ2-1; D is possibly TRBD2 (5 bases). Germline V gene lookup returns CDR1 SGHAT and CDR2 FQNNGV. The CDR3 extends over 15 amino acids. V lost 2 bases and J lost 9, with 17 bases in between.

This chain joins TRBV27 and TRBJ2-1, with 8 bases lining up with TRBD1. There are 19 residues in the CDR3. With 0 bases clipped from V and 8 bases from J, the junction kept 18 bases outside the gene matches. Germline V CDR1 and CDR2: MNHEY, SMNVEV (reference sequence). As DNA, the CDR3 is TGTGCCAGCAGTTTATCACCCCAGCTTCGGACAGGGCCTTGGGATGAGCAGTTCTTC. Its protein product is CASSLSPQLRTGPWDEQFF.

V gene TRBV2 combines with J gene TRBJ1-2, with D unresolved. The CDR3 totals 13 residues. The germline gives CDR1 SNHLY, CDR2 FYNNEI. Trimming removed 3 bases from V and 7 bases from J, with 12 bases in between. The CDR3, as DNA: TGTGCCAGCAGTGACGTGACACGCCCTGGCTACACCTTC. This gives the protein CASSDVTRPGYTF.

The J gene is TRBJ1-4, the V gene TRBV18; 12 bases line up with TRBD1. The CDR3 runs to 17 residues. Germline values: CDR1 KGHSH, CDR2 LQKENI. The V and J ends lost 0 bases and 4 bases, in that order; junction bases with no gene match: 3. The CDR3 nucleotides are TGTGCCAGCTCACCACCGGGACAGGGGGCCCGTAATGAAAAACTGTTTTTT. Translation gives CASSPPGQGARNEKLFF.

The chain employs TRBV4-1 and TRBJ1-4; no reliable D call. Per the germline V gene, CDR1 is MGHRA and CDR2 is YSYEKL. The CDR3 is made up of 16 amino acids. Trimming shortened V by 1 base and J by 2 bases, and 11 bases separated the two germline ends. The CDR3 region is CASSQGGTQTNEKLFF. CDR3 DNA sequence: TGCGCCAGCAGCCAAGGCGGAACCCAGACTAATGAAAAACTGTTTTTT.

The genes are TRBV28 and TRBJ1-2; D perhaps matches TRBD1 (6 bases). V gave up 7 bases and J gave up 8 bases, with 23 bases separating them. The CDR3 covers 15 residues. Germline V gene lookup returns CDR1 MDHEN and CDR2 SYDVKM. CDR3 in amino acids: CASTSPGRGAEGYTF. The CDR3 bases are TGTGCCAGCACCTCACCTGGCAGGGGCGCAGAGGGCTACACCTTC.

This clone was detected only once. The chain employs TRBV10-3 and TRBJ2-3; D unresolved. The germline CDR1 and CDR2 sequences are ENHRY and SYGVKD. The CDR3 is made up of 12 amino acids. Trimming cost V 2 bases and J 9 bases, with 9 bases left between them. The CDR3 region is CAISEPVGTQYF. The CDR3 region has the DNA TGTGCCATCAGTGAGCCTGTCGGGACGCAGTATTTT.

This chain uses TRBV5-6 with TRBJ1-5, with D possibly matching TRBD1 (5 bases). Looked up from germline, CDR1 is SGHDT and CDR2 is YYEEEE. The CDR3 runs 15 residues. Trimming pared 0 bases from V and 1 base from J, leaving 8 bases between. The CDR3 nucleotides are TGTGCCAGCAGCTTGGATGGGGGGAGCAATCAGCCCCAGCATTTT. Protein sequence: CASSLDGGSNQPQHF.

V and J are TRBV6-2 or TRBV6-3 and TRBJ2-7; 10 bases map to TRBD2. J lost 0 bases, V lost 2 bases, and 7 bases had no gene match. The CDR3 covers 17 residues. In germline, CDR1 is MNHEY, CDR2 SVGEGT. CDR3: CASSYPTSGIRSYEQYF. In nucleotides, the CDR3 is TGTGCCAGCAGTTACCCCACTAGCGGGATTCGCTCCTACGAGCAGTACTTC.

The gene calls are TRBV18 and TRBJ2-6; 8 bases match TRBD2. This CDR3 is 17 amino acids long. Germline loops: CDR1 KGHSH, CDR2 LQKENI. V shed 5 bases, J shed 4 bases, and the junction held 10 bases outside the gene matches. CDR3 protein: CASSAASGLEGANVLTF. In DNA form, the CDR3 reads TGTGCCAGCTCAGCCGCTAGCGGGCTTGAGGGGGCCAACGTCCTGACTTTC.

The rearrangement uses TRBV2 and TRBJ1-2, with TRBD1 as a possible D gene (6 bases). The CDR3 is 16 amino acids. V was shortened by 8 bases and J by 0 bases, with 19 bases between the two germline ends. Germline assignment: CDR1 SNHLY and CDR2 FYNNEI. The CDR3 protein is CASFARGRGANYGYTF. The CDR3 region has the DNA TGTGCCAGCTTCGCTCGAGGCAGGGGAGCTAACTATGGCTACACCTTC.

This clone came up once. This chain uses TRBV25-1 with TRBJ1-5; 8 nucleotides line up with TRBD1. The trim removed 3 bases at V and 6 bases at J, leaving 4 bases unmatched. This CDR3 has 14 amino acids. Germline V gene lookup returns CDR1 MGHDK and CDR2 SYGVNS. This CDR3 is CASSEAGGGQPQHF. CDR3 bases: TGTGCCAGCAGTGAGGCAGGGGGCGGTCAGCCCCAGCATTTT.

J is TRBJ1-2 and V is TRBV6-5; 8 positions agree with TRBD1. V lost 7 bases and J lost 8; bases outside the gene matches: 12. Germline V gives CDR1 MNHEY, CDR2 SVGAGI. The length of the CDR3 is 14 residues. The chain's CDR3 is CASTSRGQVMGYTF. CDR3 sequence (DNA): TGTGCCAGCACCAGTAGGGGACAGGTGATGGGCTACACCTTC.

The chain carries TRBV12-3 or TRBV12-4 and TRBJ1-2, with D hard to call. The CDR3 has 13 residues. V lost 4 bases, J lost 5 bases, and 11 bases lay in between. The CDR3, as DNA: TGTGCCAGCAGTTCCGGGAGTAGATATGGCTACACCTTC. This encodes CASSSGSRYGYTF.

The chain employs TRBV6-6 and TRBJ1-4; 8 positions agree with TRBD1. CDR3 length: 16 amino acids. The V gene end was trimmed by 2 bases and the J gene end by 5 bases; junction bases not matched to a gene: 7. The germline V gene encodes CDR1 MNHNY and CDR2 SVGAGI (reference sequence). The CDR3 protein is CASSYPSRTGNEKLFF. CDR3 DNA sequence: TGTGCCAGCAGTTACCCCTCCCGGACAGGGAATGAAAAACTGTTTTTT.

The V gene is TRBV15, the J gene TRBJ2-1, with a tentative D call TRBD1 (7 bases). V gave up 0 bases and J gave up 10 bases, with 16 bases separating them. The CDR3 consists of 15 residues. Germline-derived CDR1 and CDR2 are LNHNV and YYDKDF (reference sequence). CDR3 DNA sequence: TGTGCCACCAGCAGAGATTCCGCAGGGGGGAGGGAGCAGTTCTTC. It specifies CATSRDSAGGREQFF.

The chain combines TRBV30 with TRBJ1-2; 8 bases are a match to TRBD1. With 1 base clipped from V and 1 base from J, the junction kept 2 bases outside the gene matches. Germline CDR1 is GTSNPN and CDR2 is SVGIG (reference sequence). This CDR3 spans 14 amino acids. The CDR3 coding sequence is TGTGCCTGGAGTGGGGACAGGTTTAACTATGGCTACACCTTC. This gives the protein CAWSGDRFNYGYTF.

This clone appeared a single time. The chain employs TRBV19 and TRBJ2-7; 9 bases agree with TRBD2. The junction had 10 bases not matched to a gene; V was cut back by 1 base and J by 0 bases. The CDR3 is made up of 18 amino acids. Germline assignment: CDR1 LNHDA and CDR2 SQIVND (reference sequence). The CDR3 DNA is TGTGCCAGTAGTATAGGAGCGGGAGGAATCCCCAGCTCCTACGAGCAGTACTTC. It is translated as CASSIGAGGIPSSYEQYF.

V gene TRBV6-5 combines with J gene TRBJ1-5; 8 nucleotides line up with TRBD1. The CDR3 length is 12 residues. V lost 7 bases, J lost 7 bases, and 3 bases stayed unmatched. Germline V CDR1 and CDR2: MNHEY, SVGAGI. For the CDR3, the DNA is TGTGCCAGCATGACAGGGGAACAGCCCCAGCATTTT. It translates to CASMTGEQPQHF.

The chain has TRBV29-1 and TRBJ2-5, with D possibly matching TRBD2 (5 bases). The V gene's germline CDR1 is SQVTM and CDR2 ANQGSEA. CDR3 size: 13 residues. V shed 8 bases and J shed 5 bases, with 18 bases lying between them. CDR3 sequence reads: CSIRGSVGETQYF. The CDR3 DNA follows: TGCAGCATACGGGGAAGTGTTGGGGAGACCCAGTACTTC.

CDR3 nucleotides: TGTGCCAGCAGTGACTGGCAGGGAGCTTTCTTT. Its translation is CASSDWQGAFF. V gene TRBV2 combines with J gene TRBJ1-1; D perhaps matches TRBD1 (5 bases). The V and J ends lost 3 bases and 10 bases respectively, with 9 bases between them. Germline V gene sequence: CDR1 SNHLY, CDR2 FYNNEI. This CDR3 comprises 11 residues. Supplemented by reference TRBV2 and TRBJ1-1, the full variable domain reads EPEVTQTPSHQVTQMGQEVILRCVPISNHLYFYWYRQILGQKVEFLVSFYNNEISEKSEIFDDQFSVERPDGSNFTLKIRSTKLEDSAMYFCASSDWQGAFFGQGTRLTVV.

The J gene is TRBJ1-4, the V gene TRBV28, with TRBD1 matching over 8 bases. The CDR3 loop spans 14 amino acids. J was trimmed by 8 bases and V by 5 bases; bases with no gene match: 7. Germline CDR1 reads MDHEN; CDR2 reads SYDVKM. CDR3 protein: CASSVGTGGEKLFF. DNA of the CDR3: TGTGCCAGCAGTGTTGGGACAGGAGGGGAAAAACTGTTTTTT.

The chain links TRBV7-2 to TRBJ1-2; no clear D gene. Between the trimmed V and J ends, which lost 5 bases and 0 bases, there was a span of 13 bases. This CDR3 is 15 amino acids long. CDR1 is SGHTA and CDR2 is FQGNSA in the germline V gene. CDR3 protein: CASSPSFRANYGYTF. In DNA, the CDR3 is TGTGCCAGCAGCCCTAGTTTTAGAGCTAACTATGGCTACACCTTC.

This clone was recorded a few times. The J gene is TRBJ1-2, the V gene TRBV14; D is uncertain. V gave up 1 base and J gave up 6 bases, with 21 bases separating them. The CDR3 has 17 amino acids. Per germline, CDR1 SGHDN and CDR2 FVKESK. CDR3 sequence reads: CASSQAWRHRGRDGYTF. The CDR3 DNA is TGTGCCAGCAGCCAAGCATGGAGACACCGGGGTCGGGATGGCTACACCTTC.

This chain connects TRBV30 to TRBJ2-1, with 14 bases fitting TRBD2. With 4 bases clipped from V and 10 bases from J, the junction kept 6 bases outside the gene matches. Germline assignment: CDR1 GTSNPN and CDR2 SVGIG (reference sequence). This CDR3 is built from 14 residues. In nucleotides, the CDR3 is TGTGCCTGGAAGGGACTAGCGGGAGAAAGGGAGCAGTTCTTC. This codes for CAWKGLAGEREQFF.

The chain couples TRBV20-1 to TRBJ1-2, with D unresolved. This CDR3 has 14 residues. Trimming took 3 bases from V and 2 from J, leaving 13 bases between them. CDR1 and CDR2 from the germline V gene are DFQATT and SNEGSKA (reference sequence). This chain's CDR3 is CSASYEGPNYGYTF. The CDR3 nucleotides are TGCAGTGCTAGTTATGAGGGCCCAAACTATGGCTACACCTTC.

The chain carries TRBV19 and TRBJ1-6, with 9 positions matching TRBD1. This CDR3 contains 15 residues. The V gene's germline CDR1 is LNHDA and CDR2 SQIVND (reference sequence). The ends lost 2 bases at V and 6 bases at J; junction bases unmatched: 2. CDR3 protein: CASSIPGQGNSPLHF. The CDR3, as DNA: TGTGCCAGTAGTATACCGGGACAGGGTAATTCACCCCTCCACTTT.

This clone was picked up one time. The V gene is TRBV5-8, the J gene TRBJ2-1, with TRBD2 matching 14 bases. The V gene's germline CDR1 is SGHTS and CDR2 YDEGEE. The V segment lost 3 bases and the J segment 12 bases; nucleotides outside the gene matches: 11. The length of the CDR3 is 16 residues. The CDR3 sequence is CASSWGLAGDWWGQFF. In DNA form, the CDR3 reads TGTGCCAGCAGCTGGGGACTAGCGGGGGATTGGTGGGGGCAGTTCTTC.